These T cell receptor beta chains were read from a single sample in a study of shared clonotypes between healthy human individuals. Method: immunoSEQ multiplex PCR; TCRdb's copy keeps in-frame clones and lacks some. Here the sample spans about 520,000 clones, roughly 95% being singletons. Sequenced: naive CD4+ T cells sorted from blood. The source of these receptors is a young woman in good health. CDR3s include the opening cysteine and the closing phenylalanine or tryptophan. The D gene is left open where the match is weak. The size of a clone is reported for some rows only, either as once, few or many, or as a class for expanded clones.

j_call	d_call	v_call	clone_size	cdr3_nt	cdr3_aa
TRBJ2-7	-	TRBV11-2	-	TGTGCCAGCAGCTTAGAGGCTGGCCAGTACTACGAGCAGTACTTC	CASSLEAGQYYEQYF
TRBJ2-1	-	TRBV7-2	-	TGTGCCAGCACCCATGGAGGCCGAGAGCAGTTCTTC	CASTHGGREQFF
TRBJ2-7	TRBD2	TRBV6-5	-	TGTGCCAGCAGGAAGGTAGCGGGAGGCGAGCAGTACTTC	CASRKVAGGEQYF
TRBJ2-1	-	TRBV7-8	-	TGTGCCAGCAGCACGACAGGTTTTCCGAGCTCCTACAATGAGCAGTTCTTC	CASSTTGFPSSYNEQFF
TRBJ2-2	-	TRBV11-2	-	TGTGCCAGCAGCTTAGCCCGGGGGCCGAACACCGGGGAGCTGTTTTTT	CASSLARGPNTGELFF
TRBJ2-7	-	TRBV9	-	TGTGCCAGCAGCGTAGCTCTACGGGAGTCGGACGAGCAGTACTTC	CASSVALRESDEQYF
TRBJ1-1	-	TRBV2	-	TGTGCCAGCACGGCAGGTGTCACTGAAGCTTTCTTT	CASTAGVTEAFF
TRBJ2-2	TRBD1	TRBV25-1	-	TGTGCCAGCAGTCCGATGGACAGGGGGTACACCGGGGAGCTGTTTTTT	CASSPMDRGYTGELFF
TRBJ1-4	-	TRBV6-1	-	TGTGCCAGCAGTGTACGGGGTCTGAGTGAAAAACTGTTTTTT	CASSVRGLSEKLFF
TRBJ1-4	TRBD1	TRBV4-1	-	TGCGCCAGCAGCCAAGATCAGGGGGTTCCAACTAATGAAAAACTGTTTTTT	CASSQDQGVPTNEKLFF
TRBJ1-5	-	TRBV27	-	TGTGCCAGCAAGTATAGCGGTATCGGCAATCAGCCCCAGCATTTT	CASKYSGIGNQPQHF
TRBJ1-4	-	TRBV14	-	TGTGCCAGCAGCCAAGATCTCCCGGGACAACGTAATGAAAAACTGTTTTTT	CASSQDLPGQRNEKLFF
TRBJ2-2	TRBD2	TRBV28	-	TGTGCCAGCAGTATCGGCACGACTAGCGGGAGGGAGGTCGGGGAGCTGTTTTTT	CASSIGTTSGREVGELFF
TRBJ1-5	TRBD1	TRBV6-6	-	TGTGCCAGCAGTCCCGGGACAGTTAATCAGCCCCAGCATTTT	CASSPGTVNQPQHF
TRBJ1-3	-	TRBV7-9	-	TGTGCCAGCCTGACCGTTGAGGGCGGTGGAAACACCATATATTTT	CASLTVEGGGNTIYF
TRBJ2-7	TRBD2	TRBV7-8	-	TGTGCCAGCAGCTTAGCGAGGTTGAAGGGAGCGGGGCACGAGCAGTACTTC	CASSLARLKGAGHEQYF
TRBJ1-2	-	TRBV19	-	TGTGCCAGTAGTACCTCGCCGAGCTATGGCTACACCTTC	CASSTSPSYGYTF
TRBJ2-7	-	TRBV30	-	TGTGCCTGGGGCCTGAAGCGCCAGAAGTCCTACGAGCAGTACTTC	CAWGLKRQKSYEQYF
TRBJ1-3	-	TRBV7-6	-	TGTGCCAGCAGCTACCACCTTCGACAGCCCTCTGGAAACACCATATATTTT	CASSYHLRQPSGNTIYF
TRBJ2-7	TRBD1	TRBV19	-	TGTGCCAGTAGTCCCCGGGACAGGCATACCTACGAGCAGTACTTC	CASSPRDRHTYEQYF
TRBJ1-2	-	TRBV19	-	TGTGCCAGTAGTCGGGGAGCTGGAGGGGGATATGGCTACACCTTC	CASSRGAGGGYGYTF
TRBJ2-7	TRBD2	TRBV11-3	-	TGTGCCAGCAGCACCGGACTAGCGGGAGGGATCAACGAGCAGTACTTC	CASSTGLAGGINEQYF
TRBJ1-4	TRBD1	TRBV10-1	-	TGCGCCAGCAACCGGGACAGTGGTGAAAAACTGTTTTTT	CASNRDSGEKLFF
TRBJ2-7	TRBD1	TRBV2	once	TGTGCCAGCAGTCTACCGGGACAGGAGACCTACGAGCAGTACTTC	CASSLPGQETYEQYF
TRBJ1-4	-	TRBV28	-	TGTGCCAGCAGTTTATCCTGGGACTCTACTGAAAAACTGTTTTTT	CASSLSWDSTEKLFF
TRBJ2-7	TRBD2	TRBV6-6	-	TGTGCCAGCAGTTACCCAGCGGGAGGGCAGCAGTACTTC	CASSYPAGGQQYF
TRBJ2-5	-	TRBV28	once	TGTGCCAGCAGTTTACGGGGGATAGGAGAGACCCAGTACTTC	CASSLRGIGETQYF
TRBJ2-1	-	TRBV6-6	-	TGTGCCAGCAGGGCGCGCCTCTCCTACAATGAGCAGTTCTTC	CASRARLSYNEQFF
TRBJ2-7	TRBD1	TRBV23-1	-	TGCGCCAGCAGTCAGAGAGGGGACAGCCACTCCTACGAGCAGTACTTC	CASSQRGDSHSYEQYF
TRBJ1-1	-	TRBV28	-	TGTGCCAGCAGTTTAGGTGGCGGTTTATCGCTGAACACTGAAGCTTTCTTT	CASSLGGGLSLNTEAFF
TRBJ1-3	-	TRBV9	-	TGTGCCAGCAGCGTAGAGGGCACAGCTGGAAACACCATATATTTT	CASSVEGTAGNTIYF
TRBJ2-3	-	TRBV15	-	TGTGCCACCAGCCCTCGGGGGTCAGATACGCAGTATTTT	CATSPRGSDTQYF
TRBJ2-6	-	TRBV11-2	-	TGTGCCAGCAGCTCCGGGCTTGGGGCCAACGTCCTGACTTTC	CASSSGLGANVLTF
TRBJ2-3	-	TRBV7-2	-	TGTGCCAGCAGCTTGGGTGGGAACACAGATACGCAGTATTTT	CASSLGGNTDTQYF
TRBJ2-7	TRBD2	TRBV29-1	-	TGCAGCGTTGATTGGACTAGCGGGAGCTCCTACGAGCAGTACTTC	CSVDWTSGSSYEQYF
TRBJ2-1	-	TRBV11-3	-	TGTGCCAGCAGCTTAGAGTCTTGGGCGGGGAGCTCCTACAATGAGCAGTTCTTC	CASSLESWAGSSYNEQFF
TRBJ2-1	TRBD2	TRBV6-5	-	TGTGCCAGCAGTTTCACCGGGACTAGCGGTTACAATGAGCAGTTCTTC	CASSFTGTSGYNEQFF
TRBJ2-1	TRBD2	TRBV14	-	TGTGCCAGCAGGCTAAGCGGGAGCTCCTACAATGAGCAGTTCTTC	CASRLSGSSYNEQFF
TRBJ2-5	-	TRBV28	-	TGTGCCAGCAGTTTTGAGGGGGCGGGGGAGACCCAGTACTTC	CASSFEGAGETQYF
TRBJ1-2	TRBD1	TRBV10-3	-	TGTGCCATCAGGCCGGACAGGCAAGGCCTTCTCAACTATGGCTACACCTTC	CAIRPDRQGLLNYGYTF
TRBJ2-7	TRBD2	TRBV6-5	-	TGTGCCAGCAACCTGCGGGAGGGCCTCTCCGAGCAGTACTTC	CASNLREGLSEQYF
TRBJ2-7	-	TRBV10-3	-	TGTGCCATCAGTGAGCATGGCAGCTCCTACGAGCAGTACTTC	CAISEHGSSYEQYF
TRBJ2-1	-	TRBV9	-	TGTGCCAGCATACTGGGTGGGAAGGTCTACAATGAGCAGTTCTTC	CASILGGKVYNEQFF
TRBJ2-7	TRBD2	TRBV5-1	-	TGCGCCAGCAGCCACCGGGGGGAATTAACCTACGAGCAGTACTTC	CASSHRGELTYEQYF
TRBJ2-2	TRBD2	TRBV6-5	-	TGTGCCAGCAGCCCTAGCGGGAGCACCGGGGAGCTGTTTTTT	CASSPSGSTGELFF
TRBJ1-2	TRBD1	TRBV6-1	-	TGTGCCAGCAGTATCGGACAGGGGATGACGAGGGGCTACACCTTC	CASSIGQGMTRGYTF
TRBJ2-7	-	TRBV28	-	TGTGCCAGCAGTCATGACTCCTACGAGCAGTACTTC	CASSHDSYEQYF
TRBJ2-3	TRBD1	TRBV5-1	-	TGCGCCAGCAGCTTTGGGACAGGCCCCACAGATACGCAGTATTTT	CASSFGTGPTDTQYF
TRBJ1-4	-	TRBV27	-	TGTGCCAGCAGCATCTACGGATCAACTAATGAAAAACTGTTTTTT	CASSIYGSTNEKLFF
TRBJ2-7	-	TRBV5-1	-	TGCGCCAGCAGCTCGTACCCCAGCTCCTACGAGCAGTACTTC	CASSSYPSSYEQYF
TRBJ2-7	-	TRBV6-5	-	TGTGCCAGCAGCCCGCAGTTCGGGGTTTACGAGCAGTACTTC	CASSPQFGVYEQYF
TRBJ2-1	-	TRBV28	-	TGTGCCAGCAGGGTTCTAAGAGAGCAGTTCTTC	CASRVLREQFF
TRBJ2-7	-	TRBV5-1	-	TGCGCCAGCAGCTTGGTTCCGGGAACCTACGAGCAGTACTTC	CASSLVPGTYEQYF